This entry features one T cell receptor beta chain sequence. The CDR3 has 13 amino acids. Germline loops: CDR1 SGHTA, CDR2 FQGTGA. V lost 2 bases and J lost 5, with 9 bases in between. The authors carried out high-throughput sequencing of TCR beta. They applied it to CD8+ and CD4+ T cells obtained from blood. The multiple sclerosis controls consisted of treatment-naive patients with relapsing-remitting disease, either stable or active. After extraction with the RNeasy kit, 0.5 to 1 ug of the RNA was reverse transcribed using random hexamers. TCRdb redid the calling of the immunoSEQ multiplex PCR reads with MiXCR, one entry per CDR3 protein. The table includes approximately 150,000 distinct CDR3 sequences, 80% to 95% detected once. This specimen belongs to a study of CD8 T cells in Susac syndrome.

Sequenced input: CD4+ T cells from PBMCs. The sequence came from a human donor with multiple sclerosis. The chain joins TRBV7-3 to TRBJ2-5, with D possibly TRBD1 on 5 matching bases. The CDR3 DNA reads as TGTGCCAGCAGCTTACAGGGCGTGGAGACCCAGTACTTC. Residues: CASSLQGVETQYF.